The source of this T cell receptor beta chain is a study of blood T cell repertoires in COVID-19. Germline-derived CDR1 and CDR2 are MNHEY and SVGAGI. V trimming: 6 bases; J trimming: 0 bases; junction bases outside the gene matches: 1. CDR3 length: 13 amino acids. Measured with immunoSEQ multiplex PCR; TCRdb has only the in-frame clones, and not every one. The repertoire holds some 66,000 clones, with about 75% as singletons. Material: peripheral blood. This sequence joins TRBV6-5 and TRBJ1-1; 7 nucleotides align to TRBD1. The sequence came from a woman over 75 with acute or convalescent COVID-19. CDR3 coding DNA: TGTGCCAGCAGCGGACAGGTGAACACTGAAGCTTTCTTT. The encoded protein is CASSGQVNTEAFF.